This T cell receptor (beta chain) appears in the sequencing data of a study of T cell responses to AZD1222 COVID-19 vaccine. Measured with immunoSEQ multiplex PCR; TCRdb has only the in-frame clones, and not every one. The sample records around 150,000 clones, around 89% being singletons. Germline V gene sequence: CDR1 SGHKS, CDR2 YYEKEE (reference sequence). The germline V and J ends were trimmed by 4 bases and 5 bases, with 19 bases remaining between them. The CDR3 extends over 15 amino acids. Sequenced here: peripheral blood, sampled on day 0 of MenACWY control vaccination. The sequence was obtained from an adult in good health. V usage is TRBV5-5 and J usage is TRBJ2-7; D gene uncertain. The CDR3 coding sequence is TGTGCCAGCAGCCAAGACCTAGGACCGCCCCACGAGCAGTACTTC. Amino acids: CASSQDLGPPHEQYF.